The 7 T cell receptor beta chains below all came from one sample that was sequenced in a study of T cell repertoires in cytomegalovirus infection (dated by TCRdb to the late 2010s). The antigens of these receptors remain unknown. The reads were generated on an Illumina HiSeq 1500. Using fastp at Q25 and MiXCR, TCRdb reprocessed the public reads and kept productive beta chains. Entries that share a CDR3 protein sequence are merged under the most common genes and DNA. Within this sample are roughly 500,000 distinct CDR3 sequences, with roughly a third of them counted one time only. Of the sample, about a sixth is held by the ten largest clones. The intended sense of this specimen's treatment or condition label: in vitro stimulation with specific CMV peptide epitopes to enrich CMV-specific T cells. The sequenced sample was cultured PBMCs, obtained from culture after CMV antigen stimulation. The origin of the receptors is a human donor in good health (CMV status not recorded). Some clones in this sample may be carry-over from other donors' samples.

Many counts were recorded for this clonotype. The rearrangement joins TRBV7-2 to TRBJ2-1, with 9 bases fitting TRBD2. The germline V gene has CDR1 SGHTA and CDR2 FQGNSA. After removal of 6 bases from V and 4 bases from J, the junction contained 10 bases not matched to a gene. CDR3 length equals 16 residues. CDR3 loop: CASSSAGTSSYNEQFF. The CDR3 nucleotides read TGTGCCAGCAGTTCAGCCGGGACTAGCAGTTACAATGAGCAGTTCTTC.

This clonotype has more than one count but fewer than ten. The chain uses TRBV28 and TRBJ2-1, with D possibly being TRBD1 (6 bases). Trimming pared 5 bases from V and 8 bases from J, leaving 10 bases between. The CDR3 loop spans 12 amino acids. Germline assignment: CDR1 MDHEN and CDR2 SYDVKM. CDR3 DNA: TGTGCCAGCAGTACCCCAGGGGATGAGCAGTTCTTC. It encodes CASSTPGDEQFF.

V and J are TRBV7-2 and TRBJ2-7, with 7 bases fitting TRBD1. Losses at the gene ends were 4 bases for V and 2 bases for J; bases not matched to a gene: 5. The CDR3 runs to 14 residues. The germline CDR1 and CDR2 sequences are SGHTA and FQGNSA. The CDR3 loop is CASSSPGQPYEQYF. The CDR3 region has the DNA TGTGCCAGCAGCTCCCCGGGACAGCCCTACGAGCAGTACTTC.

The chain couples TRBV7-2 to TRBJ1-3; 7 positions match TRBD1. CDR3 length: 15 amino acids. V lost 5 bases and J lost 5; bases outside the gene matches: 9. CDR1 and CDR2 from the germline V gene are SGHTA and FQGNSA. CDR3 loop: CASSPPRDSRNTIYF. DNA of the CDR3: TGTGCCAGCAGCCCTCCCCGGGACAGCAGAAACACCATATATTTT.

This clonotype occurred a few times. The chain recombines TRBV7-6 with TRBJ1-1; 8 nucleotides match TRBD1. There are 15 residues in the CDR3. The germline gives CDR1 SGHVS, CDR2 FNYEAQ. Trimming at V came to 5 bases and at J to 4 bases, leaving 9 bases not matched to a gene. CDR3 loop: CASSDGTGLITEAFF. The CDR3 DNA is TGTGCCAGCAGCGATGGGACAGGCCTAATCACTGAAGCTTTCTTT.

The chain carries TRBV6-5 and TRBJ1-1; maybe TRBD1 (5 bases). V gave up 0 bases and J gave up 2 bases, with 13 bases separating them. The CDR3 has 16 residues. The germline V gene encodes CDR1 MNHEY and CDR2 SVGAGI. CDR3 nucleotide sequence: TGTGCCAGCAGTTACTCGAATTGGGGCCTAAACACTGAAGCTTTCTTT. Residues: CASSYSNWGLNTEAFF.

The chain is built from TRBV6-2 or TRBV6-3 and TRBJ2-3; D gene unclear. V dropped 4 bases and J dropped 2 bases, with 10 bases sitting between them. CDR1 is MNHEY and CDR2 is SVGEGT in the germline V gene. This CDR3 has 14 residues. In nucleotides, the CDR3 is TGTGCCAGCAGTTCTAGGCCCCACACAGATACGCAGTATTTT. Translation gives CASSSRPHTDTQYF.